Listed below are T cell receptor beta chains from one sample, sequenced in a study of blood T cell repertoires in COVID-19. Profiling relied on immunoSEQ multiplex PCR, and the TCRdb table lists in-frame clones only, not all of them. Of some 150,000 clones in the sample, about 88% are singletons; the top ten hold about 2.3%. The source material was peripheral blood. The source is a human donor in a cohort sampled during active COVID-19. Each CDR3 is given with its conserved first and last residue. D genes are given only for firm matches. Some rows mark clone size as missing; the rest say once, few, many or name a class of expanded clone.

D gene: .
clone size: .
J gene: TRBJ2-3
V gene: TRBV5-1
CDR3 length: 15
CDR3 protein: CASSLGMQGTDTQYF
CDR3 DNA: TGCGCCAGCAGCTTGGGGATGCAGGGCACAGATACGCAGTATTTT

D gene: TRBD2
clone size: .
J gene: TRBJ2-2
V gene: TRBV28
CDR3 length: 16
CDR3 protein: CASSFGGLAASGELFF
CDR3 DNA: TGTGCCAGCAGTTTCGGGGGACTAGCGGCGTCCGGGGAGCTGTTTTTT

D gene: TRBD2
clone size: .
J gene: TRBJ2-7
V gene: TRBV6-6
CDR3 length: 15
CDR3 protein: CASRPGLSQHHEQYF
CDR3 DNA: TGTGCCAGCAGACCGGGACTATCCCAACACCACGAGCAGTACTTC

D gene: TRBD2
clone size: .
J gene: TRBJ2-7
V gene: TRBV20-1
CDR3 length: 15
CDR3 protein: CSASGPGTSIYEQYF
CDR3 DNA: TGCAGTGCTAGTGGCCCCGGGACTAGCATCTACGAGCAGTACTTC

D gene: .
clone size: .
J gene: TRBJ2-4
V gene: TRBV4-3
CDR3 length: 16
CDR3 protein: CASSQLDSDSKNIQYF
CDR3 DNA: TGCGCCAGCAGCCAGCTCGATAGCGATTCCAAAAACATTCAGTACTTC

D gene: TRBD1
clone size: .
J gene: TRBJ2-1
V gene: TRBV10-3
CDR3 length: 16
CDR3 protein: CAIRATGGSSYNEQFF
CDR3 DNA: TGTGCCATCAGGGCGACAGGGGGCAGTTCCTACAATGAGCAGTTCTTC

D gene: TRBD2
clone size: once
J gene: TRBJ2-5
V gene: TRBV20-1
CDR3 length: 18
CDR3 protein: CSASLAGARSAVEETQYF
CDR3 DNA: TGCAGTGCTAGTTTAGCGGGAGCTCGCTCCGCCGTAGAGGAGACCCAGTACTTC

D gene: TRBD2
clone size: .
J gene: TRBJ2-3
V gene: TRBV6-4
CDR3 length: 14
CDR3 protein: CASSSSGAPDTQYF
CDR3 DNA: TGTGCCAGCAGCTCTAGCGGGGCCCCAGATACGCAGTATTTT

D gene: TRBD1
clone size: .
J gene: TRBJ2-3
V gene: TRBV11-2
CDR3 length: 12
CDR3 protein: CASTYRGDTQYF
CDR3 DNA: TGTGCCAGCACTTACAGGGGAGATACGCAGTATTTT

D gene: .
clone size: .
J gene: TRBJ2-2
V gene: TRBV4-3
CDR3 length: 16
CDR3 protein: CASSPPAGENTGELFF
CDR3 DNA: TGCGCCAGCAGCCCCCCAGCGGGCGAGAACACCGGGGAGCTGTTTTTT

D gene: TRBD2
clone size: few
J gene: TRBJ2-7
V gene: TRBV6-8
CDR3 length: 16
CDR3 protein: CASIPLRGRALYEQYF
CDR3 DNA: TGTGCCAGCATACCCCTGAGAGGGAGGGCCCTCTACGAGCAGTACTTC